This record covers a single T cell receptor beta chain. The data were taken from a study of blood T cell repertoires in COVID-19. The CDR3 is 16 amino acids. The germline CDR1 and CDR2 sequences are MGHRA and YSYEKL. Unmatched junction bases numbered 14, after V lost 2 bases and J lost 8 bases. TCRdb's copy holds only in-frame clones and misses some; the assay was immunoSEQ multiplex PCR. The table has approximately 210,000 clones, 82% seen once. Recovered participants had two consecutive negative NP/OP PCR tests, healthcare professional clearance, or symptom resolution. Specimen: PBMCs or T cells enriched from blood (not recorded which). This rearrangement joins TRBV4-1 to TRBJ1-2; 7 bases agree with TRBD1. This sequence originates from a woman aged 60 to 75 who had recovered from COVID-19. The CDR3 bases are TGCGCCAGCAGCCAACCTCGGGAGAGGGGGCTGTGGGGCTACACCTTC. Protein sequence: CASSQPRERGLWGYTF.